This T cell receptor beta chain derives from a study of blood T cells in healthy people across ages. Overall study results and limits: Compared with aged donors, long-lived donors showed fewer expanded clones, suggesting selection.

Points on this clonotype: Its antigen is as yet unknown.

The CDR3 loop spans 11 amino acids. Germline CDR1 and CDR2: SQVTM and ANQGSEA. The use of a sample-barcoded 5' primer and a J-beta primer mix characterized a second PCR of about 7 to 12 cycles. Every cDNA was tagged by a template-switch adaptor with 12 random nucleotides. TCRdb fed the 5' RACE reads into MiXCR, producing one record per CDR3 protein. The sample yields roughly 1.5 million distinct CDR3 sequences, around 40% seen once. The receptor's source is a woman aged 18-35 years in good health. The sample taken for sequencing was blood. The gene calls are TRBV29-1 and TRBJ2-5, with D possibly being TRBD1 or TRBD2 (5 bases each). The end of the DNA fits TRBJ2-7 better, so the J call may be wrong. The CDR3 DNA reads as TGCAGCGGCTCGAGGGGCCACGAGCAGTACTTC. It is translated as CSGSRGHEQYF.